The rows below give T cell receptor beta chains drawn from one sample of a study of CD8+CD57+ T cells in acquired aplastic anemia. TCRdb independently ran MiXCR on the reads; one entry per CDR3 protein. This table has 200,000 to 250,000 distinct CDR3 sequences, around three fifths appearing once. What was sequenced was sorted CD4+, CD8+, or CD8+CD57+ T cells (not recorded which) from PBMCs. The receptors here all came from a human donor with aplastic anemia. Each CDR3 is given with its conserved first and last residue. The D gene is left open where the match is weak.

d_call	v_call	cdr3_aa
NA	TRBV11-2	CASSFAGGARTGELFF
TRBD2	TRBV7-2	CASSYGLAVTYEQYF
TRBD2	TRBV7-8	CASSPLGGGHRAYEQYF
NA	TRBV9	CASSPGGGVVNTEAFF
NA	TRBV20-1	CSAREGQSQYEQYF
NA	TRBV20-1	CSALADFNYGYTF
NA	TRBV2	CACTGSPQETQYF
TRBD1	TRBV20-1	CSAIPQGAYTIYF
NA	TRBV2	CASSERFEQYF
NA	TRBV15	CATSRALDTQTPGYTF
TRBD1	TRBV30	CAWDPGTGSEKLFF
NA	TRBV6-5	CASSEYAAGNYYEQYF
NA	TRBV24-1	CATSGQVRRGTDTQYF
TRBD2	TRBV2	CASSGGGRGEQYF
TRBD2	TRBV10-1	CASSEPRASGVLQETQYF
TRBD2	TRBV10-3	CATAGRAGELFF
NA	TRBV7-8	CASALVGGGVTGELFF
NA	TRBV29-1	CSVLTSDIQPQHF
NA	TRBV5-6	CASSLPLSDYGYTF
TRBD2	TRBV15	CATSGALAGSFNEQFF
NA	TRBV6-5	CASRRKDNYGYTF
NA	TRBV2	CATSRGSQGWVQPQHF
TRBD1	TRBV10-1	CATTALAPGQGNAGELFF
NA	TRBV19	CASSSPGQQETQYF
NA	TRBV9	CASSVGTRDEKLFF
NA	TRBV7-8	CASSLLPQAQETQYF
TRBD1	TRBV2	CASRDLDRANYGYTF
TRBD2	TRBV29-1	CSVGGATNEQFF
NA	TRBV10-3	CAISRGRGETQYF
NA	TRBV20-1	CSADPGGSPLHF
TRBD1	TRBV10-3	CAISDRGIFYEQYF
NA	TRBV12-3/TRBV12-4	CASCILDGTEAFF
TRBD1	TRBV29-1	CSVWDRNTEAFF
TRBD2	TRBV6-1	CASSVPTSGGADTQYF
NA	TRBV6-5	CASSYGVSYNEQFF
NA	TRBV2	CASLGGPDTQYF
TRBD1	TRBV7-9	CASSFRTGLQDTQYF
NA	TRBV9	CASNIPGLTEAFF
NA	TRBV5-1	CASSAWVGNEQFF
NA	TRBV7-9	CASSLTSAETQYF
NA	TRBV6-6	CASSPPPILHGYTF
TRBD1	TRBV7-9	CASSQEGGGYTEAFF
NA	TRBV20-1	CSAAPMEISSYEQYF
TRBD1	TRBV7-9	CASSPSWQGAGYEQYF
TRBD1	TRBV2	CASRAGTGNSPLHF
NA	TRBV5-1	CASSLALGTDTQYF
NA	TRBV7-9	CASSGWDIHKNIQYF
NA	TRBV6-5	CASTDGGDTQYF
NA	TRBV2	CASSQYDPIDEQFF
NA	TRBV7-2	CASSLYGAGGYTF
TRBD2	TRBV7-7	CASSYSSGGWSGELFF
TRBD2	TRBV15	CATSRDWTSGSNEQFF